The rows below give T cell receptor beta chains drawn from one sample of a study of blood T cell repertoires in COVID-19. Profiled with immunoSEQ multiplex PCR; TCRdb holds only in-frame clones, not every one. The repertoire holds 490,000 or so clones, with around 85% as singletons. Sequences were obtained from PBMCs or T cells enriched from blood (not recorded which). These receptors all come from a woman aged 55-70 years who had recovered from COVID-19. The CDR3 runs from the conserved cysteine through the conserved F or W. Each record gives: V gene, D gene, clone size, J gene, CDR3 DNA, CDR3 protein. D genes are given only for firm matches. Not all rows give a size; the values are once, few, many and, for expanded clones, a class.

V: TRBV7-9
D: .
size: .
J: TRBJ1-1
DNA: TGTGCCAGCAGCTTAGTAATAGGGGGGGAACACACTGAAGCTTTCTTT
CDR3: CASSLVIGGEHTEAFF

V: TRBV27
D: TRBD1
size: .
J: TRBJ1-6
DNA: TGTGCCAGCAGTTTAGCATTAGGGGGCCATAATTCACCCCTCCACTTT
CDR3: CASSLALGGHNSPLHF

V: TRBV24-1
D: .
size: .
J: TRBJ2-5
DNA: TGTGCCACCAGTGATTTCGGCTACAGTCGAGAAGAGACCCAGTACTTC
CDR3: CATSDFGYSREETQYF

V: TRBV18
D: TRBD1
size: .
J: TRBJ1-1
DNA: TGTGCCAGCTCACCAAGGACAGGGTCCTTGAACACTGAAGCTTTCTTT
CDR3: CASSPRTGSLNTEAFF

V: TRBV5-1
D: .
size: few
J: TRBJ2-7
DNA: TGCGCCAGCAGCTTGGGACTATACTACGAGCAGTACTTC
CDR3: CASSLGLYYEQYF

V: TRBV12-3/TRBV12-4
D: .
size: .
J: TRBJ1-5
DNA: TGTGCCAGCAGCCGGACAGGCAATCAGCCCCAGCATTTT
CDR3: CASSRTGNQPQHF

V: TRBV7-9
D: TRBD1
size: .
J: TRBJ1-2
DNA: TGTGCCAGCAGCCCCAGGGGACAGGGTTCCTATGGCTACACCTTC
CDR3: CASSPRGQGSYGYTF

V: TRBV2
D: .
size: .
J: TRBJ1-4
DNA: TGTGCCAGCAGCCGGACGGGGGGTAATGAAAAACTGTTTTTT
CDR3: CASSRTGGNEKLFF

V: TRBV29-1
D: TRBD1
size: .
J: TRBJ1-1
DNA: TGCAGCGCCAAACCGGGACAGGGAAACACTGAAGCTTTCTTT
CDR3: CSAKPGQGNTEAFF

V: TRBV25-1
D: .
size: .
J: TRBJ1-5
DNA: TGTGCCAGCAGTCGGGGGGGGGATCAGCCCCAGCATTTT
CDR3: CASSRGGDQPQHF

V: TRBV18
D: .
size: .
J: TRBJ2-6
DNA: TGTGCCAGCTTTCAGGTGCCCCCGGCCAACGTCCTGACTTTC
CDR3: CASFQVPPANVLTF

V: TRBV5-4
D: TRBD2
size: .
J: TRBJ2-5
DNA: TGTGCCAGCAGCTTGCCCCGGGGGGAGCAGTACTTC
CDR3: CASSLPRGEQYF

V: TRBV10-3
D: .
size: .
J: TRBJ2-5
DNA: TGTGCCATCAGTGAGTCGGGAGGCCAAGAGACCCAGTACTTC
CDR3: CAISESGGQETQYF

V: TRBV3-1/TRBV3-2
D: .
size: .
J: TRBJ1-6
DNA: TGTGCCAGCAGCCAAGTCGGGCAGGGAGGTTCACCCCTCCACTTT
CDR3: CASSQVGQGGSPLHF

V: TRBV9
D: TRBD1
size: once
J: TRBJ1-1
DNA: TGTGCCAGCAGCGTAGGGCCAGGGGGCCACGGCACTGAAGCTTTCTTT
CDR3: CASSVGPGGHGTEAFF

V: TRBV28
D: TRBD1
size: .
J: TRBJ1-4
DNA: TGTGCCAGCAGTTTAATGACAGGGCTTGGGGAAAAACTGTTTTTT
CDR3: CASSLMTGLGEKLFF

V: TRBV6-5
D: TRBD2
size: .
J: TRBJ2-3
DNA: TGTGCCAGCAGTTTTCTAGCGGGGGCCGCCGATACGCAGTATTTT
CDR3: CASSFLAGAADTQYF

V: TRBV30
D: .
size: .
J: TRBJ2-7
DNA: TGTGCCTGGAGTGTAACAGGCTACGAGCAGTACTTC
CDR3: CAWSVTGYEQYF

V: TRBV27
D: TRBD1
size: .
J: TRBJ1-4
DNA: TGTGCCAGCAGTTTATCCTCACAGGGGGCGAGGGAAAAACTGTTTTTT
CDR3: CASSLSSQGAREKLFF

V: TRBV15
D: .
size: .
J: TRBJ2-5
DNA: TGTGCCACCAGCAGAGACCCCGGCAGGGTAGAGACCCAGTACTTC
CDR3: CATSRDPGRVETQYF

V: TRBV21-1
D: .
size: .
J: TRBJ1-3
DNA: TGTGCCAGCAGCAAAGTACGGGGACAGGCCACCTCTGGAAACACCATATATTTT
CDR3: CASSKVRGQATSGNTIYF

V: TRBV13
D: .
size: .
J: TRBJ1-2
DNA: TGTGCCAGCAGCGCGCGCCCCCCTTTGTCCACCCTTTATGGCTACACCTTC
CDR3: CASSARPPLSTLYGYTF

V: TRBV29-1
D: TRBD2
size: once
J: TRBJ2-1
DNA: TGCAGCGTCCGGACTAGCGGGGGGGCCGGAAATGAGCAGTTCTTC
CDR3: CSVRTSGGAGNEQFF

V: TRBV5-1
D: TRBD2
size: .
J: TRBJ2-3
DNA: TGCGCCAGCAGCTCCTCAACTAGCGCCCTCGGCACAGATACGCAGTATTTT
CDR3: CASSSSTSALGTDTQYF

V: TRBV29-1
D: TRBD1
size: .
J: TRBJ2-2
DNA: TGCAGCGCCAACAGGGGCACCGGGGAGCTGTTTTTT
CDR3: CSANRGTGELFF

V: TRBV4-1
D: .
size: .
J: TRBJ1-4
DNA: TGCGCCAGCAGCCAACGCGGGGGGGGTAGTGAAAAACTGTTTTTT
CDR3: CASSQRGGGSEKLFF

V: TRBV12-3/TRBV12-4
D: .
size: .
J: TRBJ1-6
DNA: TGTGCCAGCAGGCCCATCCAAGGGGCCCTCCACTTT
CDR3: CASRPIQGALHF

V: TRBV5-6
D: TRBD1
size: .
J: TRBJ1-3
DNA: TGTGCCAGCAACCCTTGGGGCCGAGACAGGGCTGGAGGAAACACCATATATTTT
CDR3: CASNPWGRDRAGGNTIYF

V: TRBV5-4
D: .
size: .
J: TRBJ1-6
DNA: TGTGCCAGCAGCTTGGGTGGGATGCAGGGCGGTAATTCACCCCTCCACTTT
CDR3: CASSLGGMQGGNSPLHF

V: TRBV4-2
D: TRBD1
size: .
J: TRBJ1-2
DNA: TGTGCCAGCAGCCAGACCGGGACAGGGGATGGCTACACCTTC
CDR3: CASSQTGTGDGYTF

V: TRBV6-1
D: .
size: .
J: TRBJ2-3
DNA: TGTGCCAGCAGTGAATTTAAGGCAGGGGGCACAGATACGCAGTATTTT
CDR3: CASSEFKAGGTDTQYF